The 30 T cell receptor beta chains presented below share a single source sample, sequenced in a study of cytomegalovirus exposure and HLA in healthy donors (TCRdb year 2017). The method was the immunoSEQ multiplex PCR assay. A mixture of 60 forward primers for TCR Vbeta segments and 13 reverse primers for TCR Jbeta segments was used in the multiplex PCR. In its TCRdb copy, this immuneACCESS table keeps in-frame sequences only and misses some clones. Where compared with another copy, unresolved V genes explain less than half of these, and the others have no known cause. The sample table holds roughly 130,000 clones, of which more than 75% were seen once. The ten most abundant clones make up about 3.1% of the sample. Sample: PBMCs. The receptors were sampled from a female donor in good health and CMV-seronegative.

The gene calls are TRBV2 and TRBJ1-4; no firm D call. The CDR3 totals 15 residues. The germline V gene has CDR1 SNHLY and CDR2 FYNNEI. The V end was cut by 7 bases, the J end by 7 bases, with 19 bases between. The CDR3 spells CASKAGRESVEKLFF. CDR3 nucleotide sequence: TGTGCCAGCAAAGCTGGTAGGGAGAGTGTTGAAAAACTGTTTTTT.

J is TRBJ2-7 and V is TRBV29-1; D is possibly TRBD1 (5 bases). Germline V gives CDR1 SQVTM, CDR2 ANQGSEA. The CDR3 totals 12 residues. Trimming took off 2 bases at V and 7 bases at J, with 12 bases between the two ends. CDR3 region: CSVESQGREQYF. The CDR3 DNA is TGCAGCGTTGAAAGCCAGGGAAGGGAGCAGTACTTC.

This clone has more than one count but fewer than ten. This chain links TRBV6-1 with TRBJ1-1; D not resolved. Germline values: CDR1 MNHNS, CDR2 SASEGT. Between the trimmed V and J ends, which lost 0 bases and 3 bases, there was a span of 8 bases. The length of the CDR3 is 14 residues. CDR3 amino acids: CASSEAQRDTEAFF. The CDR3 nucleotides read TGTGCCAGCAGTGAAGCCCAACGGGACACTGAAGCTTTCTTT.

This clone occurred once. The gene calls are TRBV11-3 and TRBJ2-7, with D possibly TRBD1 on 6 matching bases. The germline V gene has CDR1 SGHNT and CDR2 YENEEA. There are 14 residues in the CDR3. Deletions cut 5 bases from V and 2 bases from J, with 13 bases between. The CDR3 here is CASSRARGPYEQYF. The DNA of the CDR3 is TGTGCCAGCAGCCGCGCCAGGGGTCCCTACGAGCAGTACTTC.

The CDR3 region has the DNA TGCGCCAGCAGCTTGTACAGGGCCGGGGAGACCCAGTACTTC. Amino acids: CASSLYRAGETQYF. J is TRBJ2-5 and V is TRBV5-1, with D perhaps TRBD1 (6 bases). Per the germline V gene, CDR1 is SGHRS and CDR2 is YFSETQ. The CDR3 contains 14 residues. V lost 1 base and J lost 5, with 12 bases in between.

The chain carries TRBV7-2 and TRBJ2-7; D unclear. The CDR3 extends over 13 amino acids. The V end was cut by 4 bases, the J end by 3 bases, with 10 bases between. CDR1 SGHTA and CDR2 FQGNSA come from the germline V gene. The CDR3 DNA sequence: TGTGCCAGCAGCTCATACTTCAACTACGAGCAGTACTTC. Amino acid sequence: CASSSYFNYEQYF.

This rearrangement joins TRBV27 to TRBJ1-1; 8 nucleotides agree with TRBD1. CDR1 and CDR2 (germline): MNHEY, SMNVEV (reference sequence). V lost 4 bases to trimming and J lost 0 bases; unmatched junction nucleotides: 1. The CDR3 sequence is 14 residues long. For the CDR3, the DNA is TGTGCCAGCAGTTGGACAGGGATGAACACTGAAGCTTTCTTT. Protein: CASSWTGMNTEAFF.

The rearrangement joins TRBV30 to TRBJ1-2; perhaps TRBD1 as D (6 bases). This CDR3 has 13 amino acids. The V end lost 2 bases, the J end lost 4 bases, and 11 bases lay between the germline ends. CDR1 is GTSNPN and CDR2 is SVGIG in the germline V gene (reference sequence). CDR3 sequence: CAWSIQGAYGYTF. The CDR3 bases are TGTGCCTGGAGTATACAGGGCGCCTATGGCTACACCTTC.

This clone showed up just a few times. The chain combines TRBV5-6 with TRBJ2-3; 9 bases fit TRBD2. The V segment lost 7 bases and the J segment 4 bases; nucleotides outside the gene matches: 13. This CDR3 is 16 amino acids long. From germline, CDR1 is SGHDT and CDR2 YYEEEE. The chain's CDR3 is CASAPLAGGPSDTQYF. CDR3 sequence (DNA): TGTGCCAGCGCTCCTCTGGCGGGAGGGCCCTCAGATACGCAGTATTTT.

V and J are TRBV28 and TRBJ2-7; 7 positions agree with TRBD2. CDR3 size: 12 residues. V lost 4 bases to trimming and J lost 12 bases; unmatched junction nucleotides: 9. Germline CDR1 MDHEN, CDR2 SYDVKM. CDR3: CASSSPARGGYF. CDR3 nucleotides: TGTGCCAGCAGTTCGCCCGCTCGCGGGGGGTACTTC. The complete variable domain, with remaining parts taken from reference TRBV28 and TRBJ2-7, reads DVKVTQSSRYLVKRTGEKVFLECVQDMDHENMFWYRQDPGLGLRLIYFSYDVKMKEKGDIPEGYSVSREKKERFSLILESASTNQTSMYLCASSSPARGGYFGPGTRLTVT.

The J gene is TRBJ1-6, the V gene TRBV7-2; the match to TRBD1 covers 9 bases. In germline, CDR1 is SGHTA, CDR2 FQGNSA. The CDR3 sequence is 16 residues long. The V and J ends lost 6 bases and 6 bases, in that order; junction bases with no gene match: 9. CDR3 residues: CASSLRPGQGNSPLHF. CDR3 DNA: TGTGCCAGCAGTCTCCGACCGGGACAGGGTAATTCACCCCTCCACTTT. The full variable domain, with the rest looked up from reference TRBV7-2 and TRBJ1-6, is GAGVSQSPSNKVTEKGKDVELRCDPISGHTALYWYRQSLGQGLEFLIYFQGNSAPDKSGLPSDRFSAERTGGSVSTLTIQRTQQEDSAVYLCASSLRPGQGNSPLHFGNGTRLTVT.

The V call is TRBV15, the J call TRBJ1-2, with a weak D call TRBD1 (6 bases). CDR1 is LNHNV and CDR2 is YYDKDF in the germline V gene (reference sequence). The CDR3 length is 14 residues. With 4 bases removed from V and 5 bases from J, the gap between germline ends came to 14 bases. CDR3 DNA sequence: TGTGCCACCAGCAAGCGGACAGAAATTTATGGCTACACCTTC. Amino acids: CATSKRTEIYGYTF.

This clone was detected only once. V usage is TRBV4-3 and J usage is TRBJ1-2; TRBD1 might be the D (5 bases). The CDR3 totals 17 residues. CDR1 and CDR2 from the germline V gene are LGHNA and YSLEER. Trimming removed 2 bases from V and 8 bases from J, with 24 bases in between. CDR3 DNA sequence: TGCGCCAGCAGCCAACCTGCGGGAGGCCAGGGCGGTTCGGGCTACACCTTC. Translated: CASSQPAGGQGGSGYTF.

This rearrangement joins TRBV4-1 to TRBJ2-7; TRBD1 might be the D (6 bases). The germline V and J ends were trimmed by 2 bases and 5 bases, with 19 bases remaining between them. The germline V gene encodes CDR1 MGHRA and CDR2 YSYEKL. This CDR3 spans 16 amino acids. This chain's CDR3 is CASSQLLVQGHNEQYF. The CDR3 region has the DNA TGCGCCAGCAGCCAACTTTTAGTACAGGGTCACAACGAGCAGTACTTC.

The chain couples TRBV18 to TRBJ1-1; D not certain. Germline V CDR1 and CDR2: KGHSH, LQKENI. This CDR3 contains 15 residues. The germline V and J ends were trimmed by 2 bases and 3 bases, with 13 bases remaining between them. The CDR3 nucleotides are TGTGCCAGCTCACCAGCGCAGGCATTGCACACTGAAGCTTTCTTT. Its protein product is CASSPAQALHTEAFF.

The chain carries TRBV5-4 and TRBJ1-2; 7 nucleotides align to TRBD1. The CDR3 has 15 amino acids. V gave up 3 bases and J gave up 0 bases; unmatched junction bases: 5. The germline gives CDR1 SGHNT, CDR2 YYREEE (reference sequence). CDR3 in amino acids: CASSSPTGSNYGYTF. In nucleotides, the CDR3 is TGTGCCAGCAGCTCCCCGACAGGGTCTAACTATGGCTACACCTTC.

The V call is TRBV2, the J call TRBJ2-5, with 7 positions matching TRBD2. V was clipped by 8 bases and J by 4 bases; unmatched bases: 7. CDR3 length: 13 amino acids. Germline loops: CDR1 SNHLY, CDR2 FYNNEI. In nucleotides, the CDR3 is TGTGCCAGCGGGGGGGGAGGAGGAGAGACCCAGTACTTC. The encoded protein is CASGGGGGETQYF.

The V and J genes are TRBV19 and TRBJ1-1; 9 bases line up with TRBD1. After removal of 2 bases from V and 5 bases from J, the junction contained 12 bases not matched to a gene. Per the germline V gene, CDR1 is LNHDA and CDR2 is SQIVND (reference sequence). This CDR3 is built from 17 residues. CDR3 sequence (DNA): TGTGCCAGTAGTATACCCTCCGCCGGGACAGGGCGGACTGAAGCTTTCTTT. Translating gives CASSIPSAGTGRTEAFF.

The table lists this clone with a few counts. The chain employs TRBV6-5 and TRBJ1-6; the match to TRBD1 covers 7 bases. The junction had 9 bases not matched to a gene; V was cut back by 0 bases and J by 10 bases. From germline, CDR1 is MNHEY and CDR2 SVGAGI. This CDR3 contains 16 residues. The CDR3 coding sequence is TGTGCCAGCAGTTACTCTTCCCGTGACAGGGTCTCACCCCTCCACTTT. This sequence encodes CASSYSSRDRVSPLHF.

The chain carries TRBV2 and TRBJ2-7, with D possibly being TRBD1 (6 bases). Germline V gene lookup returns CDR1 SNHLY and CDR2 FYNNEI. The CDR3 covers 15 residues. Trimming cost V 1 base and J 4 bases, with 14 bases left between them. This CDR3 reads CASSEGGQESYEQYF. CDR3 DNA sequence: TGTGCCAGCAGTGAAGGGGGACAAGAGTCTTACGAGCAGTACTTC.

The chain combines TRBV5-6 with TRBJ2-7; 9 bases are shared with TRBD2. The germline V gene encodes CDR1 SGHDT and CDR2 YYEEEE. V trimming: 4 bases; J trimming: 5 bases; junction bases outside the gene matches: 4. The CDR3 extends over 13 amino acids. The DNA of the CDR3 is TGTGCCAGCAGCCGGACTAGCGCTCACGAGCAGTACTTC. This gives the protein CASSRTSAHEQYF. Together with reference TRBV5-6 and TRBJ2-7, the CDR3 gives the full variable domain: DAGVTQSPTHLIKTRGQQVTLRCSPKSGHDTVSWYQQALGQGPQFIFQYYEEEERQRGNFPDRFSGHQFPNYSSELNVNALLLGDSALYLCASSRTSAHEQYFGPGTRLTVT.

The chain is built from TRBV25-1 and TRBJ1-1, with 10 bases lining up with TRBD1. The CDR3 covers 14 residues. With 1 base clipped from V and 10 bases from J, the junction kept 6 bases outside the gene matches. Germline CDR1 and CDR2: MGHDK and SYGVNS. The CDR3 DNA follows: TGTGCCAGCAGTGAATTTGGGACAGGGGAATCAGCTTTCTTT. This gives the protein CASSEFGTGESAFF. The complete variable domain, with remaining parts taken from reference TRBV25-1 and TRBJ1-1, reads EADIYQTPRYLVIGTGKKITLECSQTMGHDKMYWYQQDPGMELHLIHYSYGVNSTEKGDLSSESTVSRIRTEHFPLTLESARPSHTSQYLCASSEFGTGESAFFGQGTRLTVV.

This clone showed up just once. The chain carries TRBV4-2 and TRBJ2-5, with 8 bases aligning to TRBD2. TRBJ2-7 matches the DNA end more closely, so the J call is doubtful. Germline lookup yields CDR1 LGHNA and CDR2 YNFKEQ. This CDR3 spans 17 amino acids. CDR3 nucleotides: TGTGCCAGCAGCCAAGATGTTTTGGCGGGGGGCGACTACGAGCAGTACTTC. It codes for CASSQDVLAGGDYEQYF.

The chain is built from TRBV6-1 and TRBJ2-3, with TRBD2 identical over 14 bases. The CDR3 runs 16 residues. Germline-derived CDR1 and CDR2 are MNHNS and SASEGT. V lost 3 bases, J lost 5 bases, and 4 bases stayed unmatched. The CDR3 reads CASSERGLAGVDTQYF. DNA for the CDR3: TGTGCCAGCAGTGAGAGGGGACTAGCGGGAGTAGATACGCAGTATTTT.

The V call is TRBV5-1, the J call TRBJ1-4, with D perhaps TRBD1 (5 bases). CDR1 is SGHRS, CDR2 YFSETQ, per germline. The CDR3 covers 13 residues. V lost 5 bases to trimming and J lost 8 bases, with 13 bases between them. The chain's CDR3 is CASSFRGSEKLFF. The CDR3 DNA sequence: TGCGCCAGCAGTTTCCGGGGGAGCGAAAAACTGTTTTTT.

The chain couples TRBV7-8 to TRBJ2-1; 9 bases are shared with TRBD1. V gave up 5 bases and J gave up 7 bases; unmatched junction bases: 9. There are 15 residues in the CDR3. Germline V gene sequence: CDR1 SGHVS, CDR2 FQNEAQ. The CDR3: CASSRRSDRGNEQFF. CDR3 bases: TGTGCCAGCAGCCGCAGGTCGGACAGGGGAAATGAGCAGTTCTTC.

V usage is TRBV5-1 and J usage is TRBJ2-5; 10 nucleotides line up with TRBD2. Germline V lookup: CDR1 SGHRS, CDR2 YFSETQ. This CDR3 is 16 amino acids long. Unmatched junction bases numbered 3, after V lost 0 bases and J lost 1 base. The CDR3 protein is CASSLATSGAQETQYF. As DNA, the CDR3 is TGCGCCAGCAGCTTGGCAACTAGCGGGGCCCAAGAGACCCAGTACTTC.

The CDR3 protein is CASSLPNSPLHF. The CDR3 coding sequence is TGTGCCAGCAGCCTTCCTAATTCACCCCTCCACTTT. This chain links TRBV7-6 with TRBJ1-6; D not certain. The germline V gene encodes CDR1 SGHVS and CDR2 FNYEAQ. CDR3 length: 12 amino acids. Trimming took 5 bases from V and 6 from J, leaving 5 bases between them.

The CDR3 nucleotides are TGTGCCAGCGGGGCCGCCGAGACCCAGTACTTC. This encodes CASGAAETQYF. This chain links TRBV6-6 with TRBJ2-5; D may be TRBD1 (5 bases). CDR3 length equals 11 residues. The germline V gene encodes CDR1 MNHNY and CDR2 SVGAGI (reference sequence). V lost 8 bases and J lost 5, with 9 bases in between.

The chain carries TRBV10-3 and TRBJ2-5; the match to TRBD1 covers 12 bases. Per germline, CDR1 ENHRY and CDR2 SYGVKD. This CDR3 is 14 amino acids long. V shed 7 bases and J 5 bases; nucleotides not matched to a gene: 5. CDR3 bases: TGTGCCATCAAGGGACAGGGGGCCGGGGAGACCCAGTACTTC. Translation: CAIKGQGAGETQYF.